The clone carrying this T cell receptor beta chain was recorded a few times. Its specificity is unknown. The data derive from a study of CD8 T cells in ankylosing spondylitis. Findings and limits, study-wide: Researchers report that disease-linked clones proved CD8+ and relatively rare in peripheral blood. Roughly 8 highly homologous variants made up a TCR beta motif that seemed to typify ankylosing spondylitis blood.

The V segment lost 5 bases and the J segment 1 base; nucleotides outside the gene matches: 5. Germline V gives CDR1 KGHDR, CDR2 SFDVKD. The CDR3 sequence is 15 residues long. TCRdb reprocessed the 5' RACE reads with MiXCR, giving one entry per CDR3 protein. The sample has over 450,000 distinct CDR3 sequences, 10% to 15% seen once. The receptor comes from a male donor with ankylosing spondylitis. Material for sequencing was blood, either unsorted or a sorted T cell fraction (not recorded which). The chain employs TRBV24-1 and TRBJ2-5; TRBD2 aligns across 8 bases. This chain's CDR3 is CATSGGSGAQETQYF. CDR3 sequence (DNA): TGTGCCACCAGTGGGGGTAGCGGGGCCCAAGAGACCCAGTACTTC.